These T cell receptor beta chains were read from a single sample in a study of blood T cells in healthy people across ages. TCRdb re-called the 5' RACE reads with MiXCR, one entry per CDR3 protein. The table shows about 1.1 million distinct CDR3 sequences, with less than 45% occurring only once. Sequencing was done on a sample of blood. The receptor set was obtained from a man aged 18 to 35 in good health. The CDR3 runs from the conserved cysteine through the conserved F or W. A D gene is named only where the DNA matches it firmly. Some rows mark clone size as missing; the rest say once, few, many or name a class of expanded clone.

j_call | v_call | clone_size | d_call | cdr3_aa
TRBJ1-1 | TRBV20-1 | few | . | CSARDSFAAEAFF
TRBJ1-5 | TRBV12-3/TRBV12-4 | once | TRBD1 | CASTSDRVSQPQHF
TRBJ1-5 | TRBV7-9 | . | . | CASSSIGGQPQHF
TRBJ2-1 | TRBV5-1 | . | TRBD2 | CASSPKLAGGSLNGQFF
TRBJ2-3 | TRBV12-3/TRBV12-4 | few | . | CASRLVRGITDTQYF
TRBJ2-1 | TRBV20-1 | few | . | CSARDLKNSNEQFF
TRBJ2-1 | TRBV11-2 | . | . | CASGLNSGRLNNEQFF
TRBJ2-3 | TRBV9 | few | . | CASSVGGPTDTQYF
TRBJ1-6 | TRBV5-6 | few | TRBD1 | CASSLPDRNYNSPLHF
TRBJ1-2 | TRBV14 | many | . | CASSERTYGYTF
TRBJ2-3 | TRBV21-1 | many | . | CASSKDGGQGNSDTQYF
TRBJ2-7 | TRBV28 | few | . | CASSARSRDRSYEQYF
TRBJ1-1 | TRBV10-3 | . | . | CAISESGKALIGTEAFF
TRBJ2-7 | TRBV7-2 | . | TRBD2 | CASSFGLASYEQYF
TRBJ2-5 | TRBV6-6 | . | . | CASSYSYRVQETQYF
TRBJ1-2 | TRBV6-5 | few | . | CASSYSQLSGSANYGYTF
TRBJ1-1 | TRBV5-1 | few | . | CASTSSNTEAFF
TRBJ2-7 | TRBV7-2 | few | TRBD1 | CASSLSIGQAGEQYF
TRBJ2-1 | TRBV9 | few | TRBD2 | CASSVDRGGSYNEQFF
TRBJ2-3 | TRBV7-2 | . | . | CASSLVRYGADTRYF
TRBJ1-5 | TRBV6-1 | . | TRBD1 | CASGTGVRNQPQHF
TRBJ1-4 | TRBV2 | . | . | CASRWQVNEKLFF
TRBJ1-5 | TRBV20-1 | few | . | CSASGIQPQHF
TRBJ1-5 | TRBV20-1 | . | TRBD1 | CSARRDRGRIGQHSNQPQHF
TRBJ2-1 | TRBV27 | . | . | CASSPHRVRGNEQFF
TRBJ2-3 | TRBV29-1 | . | . | CSASGVWGTDTQYF
TRBJ1-2 | TRBV10-3 | . | . | CAISPQGSNYGYTF
TRBJ2-1 | TRBV9 | few | TRBD1 | CASSVASGTGITSYNEQFF
TRBJ1-1 | TRBV6-1 | . | . | CASSEAGEVNTEAFF
TRBJ1-1 | TRBV4-3 | many | . | CASSQDYGGNTEAFF
TRBJ2-7 | TRBV20-1 | few | TRBD1 | CSAPTPGGSNEQYF
TRBJ1-4 | TRBV6-6 | . | . | CASRSEKLFF
TRBJ2-5 | TRBV9 | . | . | CASSARGVQYF
. | TRBV20-1 | . | . | CSASGSGGGLRSYNEQYF
TRBJ2-3 | TRBV27 | . | . | CASSPRPLADTQYF
TRBJ1-3 | TRBV6-2/TRBV6-3 | . | . | CASSYAGNGNTIYF
TRBJ2-7 | TRBV29-1 | . | . | CSVETGLDPYEQYF
TRBJ2-3 | TRBV9 | . | TRBD1 | CASSARDSWGTDTQYF
TRBJ2-3 | TRBV7-6 | few | . | CASSLGRDLGADTQYF
TRBJ2-3 | TRBV6-2/TRBV6-3 | . | . | CASSYSTRVATDTQYF
TRBJ1-1 | TRBV11-2 | . | . | CASRAGADTEAFF